Detailed here is one T cell receptor beta chain. Its antigen is still unknown. These data come from a study of CD4 T cell repertoires in COVID-19. Study findings and constraints: Sharing of several most expanded SARS-CoV-2-reactive clonotypes across memory subsets suggested intraclonal diversification.

The table came from immunoSEQ multiplex PCR; TCRdb's copy has only in-frame clones and leaves some out. The sample records about 470 clones, around a quarter being singletons. CDR1 is LGHDT, CDR2 YNNKEL, per germline (reference sequence). This CDR3 region has 11 residues. Between the trimmed V and J ends, which lost 6 bases and 3 bases, there was a span of 6 bases. Sequenced here: memory CD4+ T cells, cultured in vitro, sampled after recovery from COVID-19. The chain is built from TRBV3-1 (or the pseudogene TRBV3-2) and TRBJ2-7; no reliable D call. This TCR derives from a human donor who had COVID-19. This CDR3 is CASSLSYEQYF. The CDR3 DNA sequence: TGTGCCAGCAGTCTGAGCTACGAGCAGTACTTC.